The entry below describes one TCR beta chain. What this receptor recognizes is not known. No base quality information exists; no much larger clone differs at one position. A second Seattle source provided samples from volunteer blood donors who had recovered from COVID-19. Each collaborating institution followed its own protocols to collect whole blood in K2EDTA tubes. For TCRbeta analysis, collaborator samples were shipped as frozen whole blood, as isolated PBMCs, or as DNA extracted from either sample type. This sample was included in a study of blood T cell repertoires in COVID-19 (TCRdb year 2020). At the level of the whole study: Samples from collaborators originated in the United States, Italy and Spain and spanned both the acute and convalescent phases of COVID-19. Where HLA class I and class II types were available, the types were taken from metadata supplied by the sample provider, not from assay-based typing. The samples were drawn from the first 160 participants of the ongoing ImmuneRACE study and from some 1,300 subjects provided by 6 global collaborators. The material from the prospective study consisted of cDNA or gDNA derived from T cells, B-cell-depleted T cells, or PBMCs. The repertoires were released in a freely available public database meant as a resource for research on the immune response to SARS-CoV-2. Deeply sampled blood TCRbeta repertoires from subjects exposed to, actively infected with, or recovered from COVID-19 were included in the dataset. Nearly every sample came with metadata listing a de-identified subject ID, COVID-19 status, age in years and sex. Summary of the overall study and its limitations: Clinical and demographic metadata were provided uncurated, with the amount varying by source and participant.

Taken from the germline V gene, the CDR1 and CDR2 loops are SGHRS and YFSETQ. From the cysteine through the phenylalanine, the CDR3 covers 14 amino acids. The CDR3 DNA has 42 bases and is translated from base 1. V has 5 bases trimmed and J has 4 bases trimmed; junction bases matching no gene number 3. The immunoSEQ Assay, a bias-controlled multiplex PCR, was used to amplify TCRbeta CDR3 regions from genomic DNA. On the authors' methods: The number of nucleated cells in each sample was estimated from the amplification of reference gene primers within the assay. To quantify the absolute abundance of each unique TCRbeta CDR3 rearrangement, sequence reads were collapsed and filtered. For each sample, productive Simpson clonality was calculated as the square root of Simpson's diversity index over productive rearrangements. This is the immuneACCESS table as TCRdb keeps it, with only in-frame sequences that have V and J called. A part of the clones is gone; compared with another copy, unresolved V genes explain less than half, and the rest is unexplained. D and trimming come from the DNA, and the V and J calls and clone size come from that table. For this sample the table gives roughly 280,000 clones, of which approximately 90% were detected only once. Around 2.2% of the sample lies in the top ten.

The chain uses TRBV5-1 and TRBJ2-2; 9 bases in between match TRBD1. Sequencing was performed on peripheral blood. This sequence was found in a woman between 50 and 59 years old who had recovered from COVID-19. In nucleotides, the sequence is TGCGCCAGCAGGTGGACAGGGGTCACCGGGGAGCTGTTTTTT. This codes for CASRWTGVTGELFF.